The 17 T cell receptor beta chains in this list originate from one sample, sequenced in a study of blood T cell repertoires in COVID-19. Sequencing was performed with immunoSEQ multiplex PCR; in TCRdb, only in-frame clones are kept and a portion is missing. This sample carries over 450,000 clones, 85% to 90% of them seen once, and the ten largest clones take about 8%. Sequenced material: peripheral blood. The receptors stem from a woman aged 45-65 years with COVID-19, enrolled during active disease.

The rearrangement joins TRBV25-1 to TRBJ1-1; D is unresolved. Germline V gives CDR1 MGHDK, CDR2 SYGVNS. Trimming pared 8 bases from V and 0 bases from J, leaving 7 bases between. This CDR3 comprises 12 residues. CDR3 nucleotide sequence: TGTGCCAGCGGCCCCCTGAACACTGAAGCTTTCTTT. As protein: CASGPLNTEAFF.

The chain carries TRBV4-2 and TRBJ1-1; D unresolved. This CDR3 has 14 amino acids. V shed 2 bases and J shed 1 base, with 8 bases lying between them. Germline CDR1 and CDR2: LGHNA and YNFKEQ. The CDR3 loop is CASSQLFRNTEAFF. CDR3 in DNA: TGTGCCAGCAGCCAATTGTTCCGGAACACTGAAGCTTTCTTT.

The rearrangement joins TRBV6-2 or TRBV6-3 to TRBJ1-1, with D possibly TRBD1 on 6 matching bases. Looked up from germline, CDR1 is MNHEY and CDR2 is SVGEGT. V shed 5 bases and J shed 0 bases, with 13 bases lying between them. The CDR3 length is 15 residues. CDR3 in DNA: TGTGCCAGCAGTCACGGAGGACAGATGAACACTGAAGCTTTCTTT. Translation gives CASSHGGQMNTEAFF.

The CDR3 reads CASSLNRGLYEKLFF. The CDR3 region has the DNA TGTGCCAGCAGCCTAAACAGGGGGCTCTATGAAAAACTGTTTTTT. V gene TRBV5-5 combines with J gene TRBJ1-4; 9 nucleotides match TRBD1. V shed 4 bases and J 6 bases; nucleotides not matched to a gene: 7. From germline, CDR1 is SGHKS and CDR2 YYEKEE (reference sequence). The CDR3 is 15 residues long.

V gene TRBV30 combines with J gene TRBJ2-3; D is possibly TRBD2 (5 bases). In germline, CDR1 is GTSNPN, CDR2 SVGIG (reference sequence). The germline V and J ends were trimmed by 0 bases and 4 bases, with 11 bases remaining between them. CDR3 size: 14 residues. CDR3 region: CAWSVVGVADTQYF. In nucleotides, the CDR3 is TGTGCCTGGAGTGTAGTGGGAGTGGCAGATACGCAGTATTTT.

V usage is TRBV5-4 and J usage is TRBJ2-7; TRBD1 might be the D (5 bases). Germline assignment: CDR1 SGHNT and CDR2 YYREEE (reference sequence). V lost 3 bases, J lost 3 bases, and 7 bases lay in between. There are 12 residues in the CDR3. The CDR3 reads CASSSGHYEQYF. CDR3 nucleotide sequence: TGTGCCAGCAGCTCCGGACACTACGAGCAGTACTTC.

CDR3: CASSTGQASNQPQHF. CDR3 DNA: TGTGCCAGTAGTACCGGACAGGCTAGCAATCAGCCCCAGCATTTT. V is TRBV19 and J is TRBJ1-5; 7 bases agree with TRBD1. The CDR3 contains 15 residues. Looked up from germline, CDR1 is LNHDA and CDR2 is SQIVND (reference sequence). The ends lost 4 bases at V and 0 bases at J; junction bases unmatched: 3.

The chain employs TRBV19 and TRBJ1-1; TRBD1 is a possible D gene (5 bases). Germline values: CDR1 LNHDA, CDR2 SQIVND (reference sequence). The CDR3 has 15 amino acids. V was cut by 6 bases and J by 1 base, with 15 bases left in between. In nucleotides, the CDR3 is TGTGCCAGTAGCATCGCGTGGGGCCCGAACACTGAAGCTTTCTTT. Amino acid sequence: CASSIAWGPNTEAFF. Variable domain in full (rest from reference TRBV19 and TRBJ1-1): DGGITQSPKYLFRKEGQNVTLSCEQNLNHDAMYWYRQDPGQGLRLIYYSQIVNDFQKGDIAEGYSVSREKKESFPLTVTSAQKNPTAFYLCASSIAWGPNTEAFFGQGTRLTVV.

The CDR3 nucleotides read TGTGCCAGCAGCGTACCGGGGGGGGAGACCCAGTACTTC. It specifies CASSVPGGETQYF. This sequence joins TRBV9 and TRBJ2-5; 8 bases match TRBD2. Germline-derived CDR1 and CDR2 are SGDLS and YYNGEE. The CDR3 runs 13 residues. The V and J ends lost 1 base and 5 bases, in that order; junction bases with no gene match: 1.

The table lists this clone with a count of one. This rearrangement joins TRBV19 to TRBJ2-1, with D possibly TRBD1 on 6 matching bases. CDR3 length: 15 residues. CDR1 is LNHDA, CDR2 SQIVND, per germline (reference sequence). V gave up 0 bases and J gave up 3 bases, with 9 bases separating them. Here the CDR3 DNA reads TGTGCCAGTAGTATAGACCTAGGGGGCTACAATGAGCAGTTCTTC. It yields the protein CASSIDLGGYNEQFF.

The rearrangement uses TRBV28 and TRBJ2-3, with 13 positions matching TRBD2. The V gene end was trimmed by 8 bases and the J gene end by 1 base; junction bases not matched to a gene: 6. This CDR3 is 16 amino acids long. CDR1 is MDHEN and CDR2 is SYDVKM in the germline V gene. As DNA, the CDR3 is TGTGCCAGCTGGACTAGCGGGGGCCTCCGCACAGATACGCAGTATTTT. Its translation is CASWTSGGLRTDTQYF.

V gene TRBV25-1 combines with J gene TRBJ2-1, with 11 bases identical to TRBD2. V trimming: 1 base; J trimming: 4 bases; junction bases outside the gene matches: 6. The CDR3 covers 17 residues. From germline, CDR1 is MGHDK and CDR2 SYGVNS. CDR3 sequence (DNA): TGTGCCAGCAGTGAATCACTCGGGACTAGCGGTTACAATGAGCAGTTCTTC. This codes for CASSESLGTSGYNEQFF.

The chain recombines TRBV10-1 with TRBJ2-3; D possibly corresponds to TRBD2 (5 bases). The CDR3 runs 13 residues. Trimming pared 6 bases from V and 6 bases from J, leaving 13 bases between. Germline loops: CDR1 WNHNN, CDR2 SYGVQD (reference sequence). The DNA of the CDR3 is TGCGCCAGCAGCTCGGGGTGGGAGGATACGCAGTATTTT. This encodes CASSSGWEDTQYF.

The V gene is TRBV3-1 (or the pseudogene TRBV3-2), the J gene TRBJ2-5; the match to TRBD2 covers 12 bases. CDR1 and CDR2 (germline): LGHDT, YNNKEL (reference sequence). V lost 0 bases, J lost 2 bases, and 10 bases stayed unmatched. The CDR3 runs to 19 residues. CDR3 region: CASSQDWVITSGGQETQYF. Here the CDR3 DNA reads TGTGCCAGCAGCCAAGATTGGGTGATTACTAGCGGGGGGCAAGAGACCCAGTACTTC.

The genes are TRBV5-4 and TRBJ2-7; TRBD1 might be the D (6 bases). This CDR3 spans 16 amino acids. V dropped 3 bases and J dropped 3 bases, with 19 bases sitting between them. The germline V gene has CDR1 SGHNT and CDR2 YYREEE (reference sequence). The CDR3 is CASSSKQGSLRYEQYF. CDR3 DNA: TGTGCCAGCAGCTCCAAACAGGGAAGTCTGCGCTACGAGCAGTACTTC.

The CDR3 loop reads CASSLRDRGSGLNYGYTF. As DNA, the CDR3 is TGTGCCAGCAGCTTGCGGGACCGGGGCTCGGGACTTAACTATGGCTACACCTTC. The genes are TRBV5-6 and TRBJ1-2, with a weak D call TRBD1 (5 bases). The CDR3 sequence is 18 residues long. Looked up from germline, CDR1 is SGHDT and CDR2 is YYEEEE. Trimming removed 1 base at V and 1 base at J, with 20 bases between. Using reference TRBV5-6 and TRBJ1-2 for the parts outside the CDR3, the full variable domain is DAGVTQSPTHLIKTRGQQVTLRCSPKSGHDTVSWYQQALGQGPQFIFQYYEEEERQRGNFPDRFSGHQFPNYSSELNVNALLLGDSALYLCASSLRDRGSGLNYGYTFGSGTRLTVV.

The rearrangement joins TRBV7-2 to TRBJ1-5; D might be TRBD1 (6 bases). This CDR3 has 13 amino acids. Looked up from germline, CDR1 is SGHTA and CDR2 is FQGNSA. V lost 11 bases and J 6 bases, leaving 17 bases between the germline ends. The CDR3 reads CAPQGARRQPQHF. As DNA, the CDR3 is TGTGCCCCACAGGGAGCACGCCGTCAGCCCCAGCATTTT. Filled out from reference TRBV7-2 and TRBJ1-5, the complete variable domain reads GAGVSQSPSNKVTEKGKDVELRCDPISGHTALYWYRQSLGQGLEFLIYFQGNSAPDKSGLPSDRFSAERTGGSVSTLTIQRTQQEDSAVYLCAPQGARRQPQHFGDGTRLSIL.